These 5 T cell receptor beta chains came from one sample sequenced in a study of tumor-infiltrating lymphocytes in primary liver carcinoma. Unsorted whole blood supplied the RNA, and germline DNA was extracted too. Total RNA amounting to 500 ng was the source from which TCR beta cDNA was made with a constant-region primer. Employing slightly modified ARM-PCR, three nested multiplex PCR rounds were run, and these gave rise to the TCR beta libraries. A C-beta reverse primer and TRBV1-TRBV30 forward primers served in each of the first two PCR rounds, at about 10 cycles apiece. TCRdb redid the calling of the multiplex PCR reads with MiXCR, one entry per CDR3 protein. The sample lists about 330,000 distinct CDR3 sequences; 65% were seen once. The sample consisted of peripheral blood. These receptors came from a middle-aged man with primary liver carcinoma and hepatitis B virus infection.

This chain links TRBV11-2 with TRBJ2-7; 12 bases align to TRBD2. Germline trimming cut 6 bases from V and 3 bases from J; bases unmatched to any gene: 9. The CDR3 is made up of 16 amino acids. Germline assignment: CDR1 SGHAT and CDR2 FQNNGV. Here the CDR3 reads CASSLCGTSGLYEQYF. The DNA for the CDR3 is TGTGCCAGCAGTTTATGTGGGACTAGCGGGCTCTACGAGCAGTACTTC.

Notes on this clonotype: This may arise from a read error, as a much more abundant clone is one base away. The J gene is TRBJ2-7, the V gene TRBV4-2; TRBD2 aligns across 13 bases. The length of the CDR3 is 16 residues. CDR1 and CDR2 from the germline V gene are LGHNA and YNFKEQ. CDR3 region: CASSPGLAGDSYGQYF. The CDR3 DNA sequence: TGTGCCAGCAGCCCCGGACTAGCGGGGGACTCCTACGGGCAGTACTTC.

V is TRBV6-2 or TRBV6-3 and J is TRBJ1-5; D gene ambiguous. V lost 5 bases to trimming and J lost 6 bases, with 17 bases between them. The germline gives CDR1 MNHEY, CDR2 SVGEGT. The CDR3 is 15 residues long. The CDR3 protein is CASSISGCPTQPQHF. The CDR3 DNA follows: TGTGCCAGCAGTATCTCTGGTTGTCCAACTCAGCCCCAGCATTTT.

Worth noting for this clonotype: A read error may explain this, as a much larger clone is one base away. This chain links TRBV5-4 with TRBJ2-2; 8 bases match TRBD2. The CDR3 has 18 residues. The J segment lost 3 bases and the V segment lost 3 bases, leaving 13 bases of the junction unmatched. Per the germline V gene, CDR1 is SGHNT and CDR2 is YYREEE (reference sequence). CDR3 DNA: TGTGCCAGCAGCTGGGCCGGCACTAGCGGTAGATACACCGGGGAGCTGTTTTTT. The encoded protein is CASSWAGTSGRYTGELFF.

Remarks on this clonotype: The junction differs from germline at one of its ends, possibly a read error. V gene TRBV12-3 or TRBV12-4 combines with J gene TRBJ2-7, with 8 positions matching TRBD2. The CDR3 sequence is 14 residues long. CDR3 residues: CVSSSGTSSYGQYF. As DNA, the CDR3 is TGTGTCAGCAGTTCCGGGACTAGTAGTTACGGGCAGTACTTC.